This TCR beta chain originates from a study of blood T cell repertoires in COVID-19. Study-level background: Sources were T cells, B-cell-depleted T cells, or PBMCs; the material itself was cDNA or gDNA.

The V end lost 9 bases, the J end lost 1 base, and 7 bases lay between the germline ends. There are 12 residues in the CDR3. Germline V gene lookup returns CDR1 MDHEN and CDR2 SYDVKM. Original data processing: Reference gene primer amplification in the assay estimated nucleated cell counts. TCRdb's copy holds only in-frame clones and misses some; the assay was immunoSEQ multiplex PCR. V and J calls and clone size are as listed in that table; D and trimming were resolved from the DNA. The sample yields approximately 260,000 clones, 82% seen once. The chain recombines TRBV28 with TRBJ2-1, with D unresolved. This receptor was obtained from a woman of 80 years or more with active or convalescent COVID-19. Sequencing was carried out using peripheral blood. The chain's CDR3 is CASCASYNEQFF. CDR3 nucleotide sequence: TGTGCCAGTTGCGCTTCCTACAATGAGCAGTTCTTC.